What follows are 21 T cell receptor beta chains derived from one specimen sequenced in a study of blood T cell repertoires in COVID-19 (dated by TCRdb to about 2020). Receptors were amplified or captured by the immunoSEQ multiplex PCR assay. Here the immuneACCESS table is served through TCRdb, limited to in-frame sequences with V and J called. Missing clones are a known gap in these copies; in checked studies unresolved V genes cover under half, and the rest lacks a known reason. In all, the sample holds a few hundred thousand clones, and approximately 90% of those were seen once. The ten largest clonotypes hold just over 0.85% of the sample. The sequencing input was PBMCs or T cells enriched from blood (not recorded which). Every receptor here comes from a woman in her thirties or forties who had been exposed to COVID-19.

The chain has TRBV5-1 and TRBJ1-3; possibly TRBD1 for D (6 bases). V lost 0 bases and J 2 bases, leaving 12 bases between the germline ends. Germline CDR1 reads SGHRS; CDR2 reads YFSETQ. The CDR3 loop spans 16 amino acids. The CDR3 sequence is CASSLEQGFPGNTIYF. In DNA form, the CDR3 reads TGCGCCAGCAGCTTGGAGCAGGGGTTCCCTGGAAACACCATATATTTT.

The chain combines TRBV18 with TRBJ1-3, with a weak D call TRBD1 (5 bases). The CDR3 has 14 residues. Trimming removed 3 bases from V and 0 bases from J, with 6 bases in between. From germline, CDR1 is KGHSH and CDR2 LQKENI. The CDR3: CASSPTASGNTIYF. The CDR3 DNA sequence: TGTGCCAGCTCACCGACAGCCTCTGGAAACACCATATATTTT.

The CDR3: CASSPLDRSSHEQYF. The DNA for the CDR3 is TGTGCCAGCTCACCCCTGGACAGGAGTTCCCACGAGCAGTACTTC. The V and J genes are TRBV18 and TRBJ2-7; TRBD1 agrees at 7 bases. The CDR3 is made up of 15 amino acids. Germline CDR1 reads KGHSH; CDR2 reads LQKENI. With V trimmed by 3 bases and J by 5 bases, 10 bases remained unmatched.

The chain uses TRBV7-3 and TRBJ1-4; D remains unclear. Germline V CDR1 and CDR2: SGHTA, FQGTGA. The V and J ends lost 0 bases and 4 bases respectively, with 9 bases between them. This CDR3 spans 15 amino acids. This CDR3 is CASSLTGGYNEKLFF. The CDR3 region has the DNA TGTGCCAGCAGCTTAACGGGAGGGTATAATGAAAAACTGTTTTTT.

The V gene is TRBV2, the J gene TRBJ1-2, with 8 bases identical to TRBD1. The CDR3 contains 12 residues. Trimming cost V 9 bases and J 8 bases; bases outside gene matches: 8. CDR1 is SNHLY and CDR2 is FYNNEI in the germline V gene. The CDR3 sequence is CASKTGAGGYTF. The CDR3 DNA reads as TGTGCCAGTAAGACAGGGGCAGGAGGCTACACCTTC.

The chain has TRBV2 and TRBJ1-2; tentative D call: TRBD1 (6 bases). There are 15 residues in the CDR3. V lost 1 base and J lost 5, with 14 bases in between. Germline V gene lookup returns CDR1 SNHLY and CDR2 FYNNEI. DNA for the CDR3: TGTGCCAGCAGTGAAGGGGCCAGGGGAGGGTATGGCTACACCTTC. This encodes CASSEGARGGYGYTF.

The chain links TRBV19 to TRBJ1-3; D perhaps matches TRBD1 (6 bases). This CDR3 is 16 amino acids long. Between the trimmed V and J ends, which lost 5 bases and 0 bases, there was a span of 14 bases. The V gene's germline CDR1 is LNHDA and CDR2 SQIVND (reference sequence). The CDR3 DNA reads as TGTGCCAGTAGTCCAGAACAGGGATCCTCTGGAAACACCATATATTTT. This encodes CASSPEQGSSGNTIYF.

This clone appeared a single time. This sequence joins TRBV16 and TRBJ1-2; maybe TRBD1 (6 bases). The CDR3 is 15 residues long. Trimming shortened V by 1 base and J by 4 bases, and 13 bases separated the two germline ends. Germline V gene sequence: CDR1 KGHSY, CDR2 FQNENV. The CDR3 here is CASSQLMDSVYGYTF. The DNA of the CDR3 is TGTGCCAGCAGCCAATTAATGGACAGTGTCTATGGCTACACCTTC.

The chain employs TRBV24-1 and TRBJ2-3; 8 bases line up with TRBD2. With 5 bases clipped from V and 6 bases from J, the junction kept 12 bases outside the gene matches. Germline assignment: CDR1 KGHDR and CDR2 SFDVKD. The CDR3 has 16 amino acids. The CDR3, as DNA: TGTGCCACCAGTGTGGGCAGCGGGAGTTGGTCGGATACGCAGTATTTT. Protein product: CATSVGSGSWSDTQYF.

The rearrangement uses TRBV15 and TRBJ1-2, with 9 bases fitting TRBD1. From germline, CDR1 is LNHNV and CDR2 YYDKDF (reference sequence). V dropped 0 bases and J dropped 6; count of bases not matched to a gene: 5. The CDR3 spans 15 residues. Here the CDR3 reads CATSREGTGLDGYTF. CDR3 coding DNA: TGTGCCACCAGCAGAGAGGGGACAGGGCTGGATGGCTACACCTTC.

The chain links TRBV13 to TRBJ1-2; 8 bases map to TRBD1. The CDR3 sequence is 14 residues long. V trimming: 2 bases; J trimming: 5 bases; junction bases outside the gene matches: 4. Germline lookup yields CDR1 PRHDT and CDR2 FYEKMQ (reference sequence). The chain's CDR3 is CASSLPRGLYGYTF. The CDR3 DNA sequence: TGTGCCAGCAGCTTACCCAGGGGGCTATATGGCTACACCTTC. The variable domain in full, with the rest retrieved from reference TRBV13 and TRBJ1-2, is AAGVIQSPRHLIKEKRETATLKCYPIPRHDTVYWYQQGPGQDPQFLISFYEKMQSDKGSIPDRFSAQQFSDYHSELNMSSLELGDSALYFCASSLPRGLYGYTFGSGTRLTVV.

This clone was detected once. The chain employs TRBV6-5 and TRBJ2-7; 9 positions match TRBD1. Germline V lookup: CDR1 MNHEY, CDR2 SVGAGI. J was trimmed by 2 bases and V by 6 bases; bases with no gene match: 5. CDR3 length: 14 amino acids. CDR3 sequence: CASRPGQGPYEQYF. The CDR3 DNA sequence: TGTGCCAGCAGGCCGGGACAGGGCCCCTACGAGCAGTACTTC.

V usage is TRBV11-2 and J usage is TRBJ2-2; possibly TRBD2 for D (6 bases). The V gene lost 6 bases and the J gene lost 4 bases, with 12 bases spanning the gap. The CDR3 sequence is 14 residues long. Germline CDR1 and CDR2: SGHAT and FQNNGV. CDR3 amino acids: CASRGTGVTGELFF. In nucleotides, the CDR3 is TGTGCCAGCAGGGGGACGGGGGTCACCGGGGAGCTGTTTTTT.

The rearrangement links TRBV11-3 to TRBJ2-1; 10 bases fit TRBD2. CDR1 is SGHNT, CDR2 YENEEA, per germline. CDR3 length: 16 amino acids. V lost 2 bases, J lost 3 bases, and 4 bases stayed unmatched. For the CDR3, the DNA is TGTGCCAGCAGCTTACCAGCGGGGGGGAGCTACAATGAGCAGTTCTTC. Encoded protein: CASSLPAGGSYNEQFF.

The table lists this clone with a count of one. The chain has TRBV24-1 and TRBJ2-5, with 7 bases that match TRBD1. Germline V lookup: CDR1 KGHDR, CDR2 SFDVKD. The V and J ends lost 4 bases and 4 bases, in that order; junction bases with no gene match: 5. The CDR3 has 14 amino acids. The CDR3 here is CATSDNRGGETQYF. The CDR3 DNA reads as TGTGCCACCAGTGACAACAGGGGTGGAGAGACCCAGTACTTC.

There are a few counts of this clone. The chain couples TRBV7-3 to TRBJ1-2, with 7 bases identical to TRBD1. V shed 3 bases, J shed 8 bases, and the junction held 6 bases outside the gene matches. The CDR3 is made up of 13 amino acids. The germline CDR1 and CDR2 sequences are SGHTA and FQGTGA. CDR3 amino acids: CASSFLQGDGYTF. The CDR3 nucleotides read TGTGCCAGCAGCTTTCTCCAGGGGGACGGCTACACCTTC.

This chain joins TRBV7-9 and TRBJ1-1, with D hard to call. CDR3 length equals 14 residues. Germline loops: CDR1 SEHNR, CDR2 FQNEAQ (reference sequence). Trimming stripped 3 bases from V and 4 bases from J, with 12 bases between. DNA for the CDR3: TGTGCCAGCAGCTTCCCACAGCTGGGCACTGAAGCTTTCTTT. This gives the protein CASSFPQLGTEAFF.

The chain joins TRBV5-1 to TRBJ2-1; 7 nucleotides match TRBD2. Germline V lookup: CDR1 SGHRS, CDR2 YFSETQ. There are 14 residues in the CDR3. Trimming took 4 bases from V and 5 from J; bases not matched to a gene: 6. CDR3 coding DNA: TGCGCCAGCAGCAGGCTAGCGGACGACAATGAGCAGTTCTTC. Protein: CASSRLADDNEQFF.

On this clone: Its ends do not fully match the called genes, so a read error is possible. The J gene is TRBJ2-7, the V gene TRBV7-7, with D maybe TRBD2 (6 bases). Germline V CDR1 and CDR2: SSHAT, FNYEAQ (reference sequence). CDR3 length: 15 amino acids. This CDR3 reads CASSSRFGSSYEQYF. The CDR3 nucleotides are TGTGCTAGCAGCTCGAGATTCGGGAGTTCCTACGAGCAGTACTTC.

The V call is TRBV5-4, the J call TRBJ2-7; 8 nucleotides line up with TRBD2. V lost 2 bases, J lost 3 bases, and 10 bases stayed unmatched. The CDR3 totals 16 residues. The germline CDR1 and CDR2 sequences are SGHNT and YYREEE (reference sequence). DNA for the CDR3: TGTGCCAGCAGCTTCGGGGGGGGCGACTTGGACTACGAGCAGTACTTC. Translating gives CASSFGGGDLDYEQYF.

Here the CDR3 reads CASSPQHPGTGDYGYTF. The CDR3 region has the DNA TGCGCCAGCAGCCCTCAGCATCCCGGGACAGGCGACTATGGCTACACCTTC. The chain carries TRBV5-1 and TRBJ1-2; 8 bases agree with TRBD1. V trimming: 4 bases; J trimming: 3 bases; junction bases outside the gene matches: 14. The germline gives CDR1 SGHRS, CDR2 YFSETQ. This CDR3 has 17 residues.